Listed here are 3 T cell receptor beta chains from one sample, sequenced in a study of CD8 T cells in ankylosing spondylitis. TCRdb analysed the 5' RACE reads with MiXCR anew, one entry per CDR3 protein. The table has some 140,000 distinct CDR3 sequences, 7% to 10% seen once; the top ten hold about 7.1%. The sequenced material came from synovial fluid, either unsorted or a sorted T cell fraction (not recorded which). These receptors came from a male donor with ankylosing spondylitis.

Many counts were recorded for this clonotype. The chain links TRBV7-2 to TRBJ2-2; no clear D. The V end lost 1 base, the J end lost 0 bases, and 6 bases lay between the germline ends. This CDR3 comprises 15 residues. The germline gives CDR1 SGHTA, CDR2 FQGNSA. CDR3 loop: CASSLGLSNTGELFF. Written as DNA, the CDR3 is TGTGCCAGCAGCTTAGGACTGTCGAACACCGGGGAGCTGTTTTTT.

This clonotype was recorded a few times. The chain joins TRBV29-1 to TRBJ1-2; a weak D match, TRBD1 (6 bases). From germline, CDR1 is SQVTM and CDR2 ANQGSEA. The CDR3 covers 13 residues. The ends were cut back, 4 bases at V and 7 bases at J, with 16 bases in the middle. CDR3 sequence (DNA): TGCAGCGTTGGGGACATCGTTTACAGTGGCTACACCTTC. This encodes CSVGDIVYSGYTF.

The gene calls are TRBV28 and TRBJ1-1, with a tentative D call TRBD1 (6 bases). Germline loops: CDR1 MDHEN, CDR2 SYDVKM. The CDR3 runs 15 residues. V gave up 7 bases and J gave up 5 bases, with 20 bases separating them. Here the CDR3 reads CASKRSVNRATEAFF. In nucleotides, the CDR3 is TGTGCCAGCAAGCGCAGTGTCAACAGGGCTACTGAAGCTTTCTTT.